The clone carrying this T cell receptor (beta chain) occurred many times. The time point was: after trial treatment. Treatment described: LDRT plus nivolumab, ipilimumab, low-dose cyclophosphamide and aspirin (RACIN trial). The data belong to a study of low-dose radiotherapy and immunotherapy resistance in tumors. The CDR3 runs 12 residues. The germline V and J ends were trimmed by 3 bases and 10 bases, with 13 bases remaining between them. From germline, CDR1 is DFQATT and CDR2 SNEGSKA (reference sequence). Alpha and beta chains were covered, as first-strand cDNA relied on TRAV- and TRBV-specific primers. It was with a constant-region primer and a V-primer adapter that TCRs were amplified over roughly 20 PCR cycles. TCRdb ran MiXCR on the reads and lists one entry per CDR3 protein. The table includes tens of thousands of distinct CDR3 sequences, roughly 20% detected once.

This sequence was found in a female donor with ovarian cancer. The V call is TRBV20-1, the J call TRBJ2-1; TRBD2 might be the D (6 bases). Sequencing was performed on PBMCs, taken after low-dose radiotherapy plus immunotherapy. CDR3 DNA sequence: TGCAGTGCTAGCGGGAGAGGCCGAGAGCAGTTCTTC. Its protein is CSASGRGREQFF.